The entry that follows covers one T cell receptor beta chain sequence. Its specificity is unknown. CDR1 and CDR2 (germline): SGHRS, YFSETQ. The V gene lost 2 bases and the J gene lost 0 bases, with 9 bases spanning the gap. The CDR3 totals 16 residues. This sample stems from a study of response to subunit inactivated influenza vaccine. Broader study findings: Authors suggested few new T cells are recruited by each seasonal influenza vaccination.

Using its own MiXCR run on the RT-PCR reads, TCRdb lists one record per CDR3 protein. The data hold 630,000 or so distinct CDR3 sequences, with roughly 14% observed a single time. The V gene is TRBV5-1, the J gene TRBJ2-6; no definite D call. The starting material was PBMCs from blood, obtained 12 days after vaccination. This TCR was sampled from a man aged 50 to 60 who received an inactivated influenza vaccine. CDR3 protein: CASSFEAASGANVLTF. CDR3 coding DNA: TGCGCCAGCAGCTTCGAGGCGGCCTCTGGGGCCAACGTCCTGACTTTC.